This paragraph reports one T cell receptor (beta chain). The antigen remains unidentified. Germline V CDR1 and CDR2: SGHDN, FVKESK. Trimming left V 8 bases short and J 4 bases short, with 11 bases between. The length of the CDR3 is 12 residues. These data are taken from a study of shared clonotypes between healthy human individuals. Study-wide background: Every donor yielded three CD4 naive, three CD4 memory, two CD8 naive and one CD8 memory plate. Overall study results and limits: Between a handful of donors, naive CD4 clonotypes were shared at a level of approximately 5%. Represented diversity (both genetic and exposure-history) was limited by the small number of donors. Unshared clonotypes carried lower generation probabilities than those common to all four donors.

Sequencing used immunoSEQ multiplex PCR; TCRdb keeps in-frame clones, though not all of them. The sample yields under 750,000 clones, over 55% seen once. This TCR was sampled from a woman in her twenties or thirties in good health. V and J are TRBV14 and TRBJ2-5, with a possible D match to TRBD2 (6 bases). The sequenced sample was memory CD4+ T cells sorted from blood. Subset in this sample: CD45RA-negative fraction. CDR3 DNA sequence: TGTGCCAGCCAGGCCGGGAGAGAGACCCAGTACTTC. This sequence encodes CASQAGRETQYF.